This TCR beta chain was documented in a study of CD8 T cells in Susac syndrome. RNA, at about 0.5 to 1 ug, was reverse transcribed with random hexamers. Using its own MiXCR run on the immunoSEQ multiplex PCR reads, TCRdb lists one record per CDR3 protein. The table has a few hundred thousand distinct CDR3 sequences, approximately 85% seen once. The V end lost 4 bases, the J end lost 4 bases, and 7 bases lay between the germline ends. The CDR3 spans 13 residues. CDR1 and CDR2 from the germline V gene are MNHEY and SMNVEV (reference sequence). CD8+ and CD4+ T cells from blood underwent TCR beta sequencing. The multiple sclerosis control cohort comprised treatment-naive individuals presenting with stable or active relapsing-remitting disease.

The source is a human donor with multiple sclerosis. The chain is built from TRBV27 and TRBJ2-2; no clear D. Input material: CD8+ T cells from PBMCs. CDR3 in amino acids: CASSSPSTGELFF. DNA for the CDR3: TGTGCCAGCAGTTCACCCTCCACCGGGGAGCTGTTTTTT.